The 30 T cell receptor beta chains below all came from one sample that was sequenced in a study of blood T cell repertoires in COVID-19. Sequencing used immunoSEQ multiplex PCR; TCRdb keeps in-frame clones, though not all of them. Found here are around 200,000 clones, under 90% of them singletons; the top ten hold around 6.5%. The specimen sequenced was peripheral blood. The receptors were sampled from a man aged 80 or over with acute or convalescent COVID-19.

The J gene is TRBJ2-3, the V gene TRBV12-3 or TRBV12-4; D is undetermined. Trimming shortened V by 7 bases and J by 0 bases, and 2 bases separated the two germline ends. The CDR3 is made up of 11 amino acids. This CDR3 reads CASTSTDTQYF. CDR3 DNA: TGTGCCAGCACTAGCACAGATACGCAGTATTTT.

The chain has TRBV11-3 and TRBJ2-1, with 13 bases identical to TRBD2. This CDR3 is built from 16 residues. The V gene end was trimmed by 5 bases and the J gene end by 8 bases; junction bases not matched to a gene: 9. Germline CDR1 SGHNT, CDR2 YENEEA. DNA of the CDR3: TGTGCCAGCAGCCCAGGACTAGCGGGAGTGATATATGAGCAGTTCTTC. This gives the protein CASSPGLAGVIYEQFF. Complete variable domain (other parts from reference TRBV11-3 and TRBJ2-1): EAGVVQSPRYKIIEKKQPVAFWCNPISGHNTLYWYLQNLGQGPELLIRYENEEAVDDSQLPKDRFSAERLKGVDSTLKIQPAELGDSAVYLCASSPGLAGVIYEQFFGPGTRLTVL.

This clone was seen more than once but under ten times. This chain connects TRBV29-1 to TRBJ2-2; TRBD2 might be the D (6 bases). The CDR3 runs to 15 residues. Germline-derived CDR1 and CDR2 are SQVTM and ANQGSEA. V was clipped by 0 bases and J by 5 bases, with 13 bases between them. The CDR3 sequence is CSVEEWEVGTGELFF. CDR3 coding DNA: TGCAGCGTTGAAGAGTGGGAGGTGGGAACCGGGGAGCTGTTTTTT.

The chain couples TRBV6-6 to TRBJ2-5; a weak D match, TRBD2 (5 bases). The CDR3 sequence is 12 residues long. Trimming pared 11 bases from V and 6 bases from J, leaving 16 bases between. The germline gives CDR1 MNHNY, CDR2 SVGAGI (reference sequence). The CDR3 is CAATRVGQTQYF. The DNA of the CDR3 is TGTGCCGCCACGAGGGTCGGGCAGACCCAGTACTTC.

Comment on this clone: Other nucleotide sequences from this sample produce the same CDR3. The CDR3 loop reads CASSVDRGYGYTF. The CDR3 nucleotides are TGTGCCAGCAGCGTCGACAGGGGGTATGGCTACACCTTC. This sequence joins TRBV11-2 and TRBJ1-2, with 9 bases lining up with TRBD1. CDR3 length equals 13 residues. After removal of 5 bases from V and 5 bases from J, the junction contained 3 bases not matched to a gene. Germline V gives CDR1 SGHAT, CDR2 FQNNGV.

The chain has TRBV7-8 and TRBJ2-7; the match to TRBD2 covers 10 bases. Germline CDR1 and CDR2: SGHVS and FQNEAQ. The length of the CDR3 is 16 residues. The ends lost 1 base at V and 2 bases at J; junction bases unmatched: 5. CDR3 DNA: TGTGCCAGCAGCTTAGTCAGTAGCGGGAGGCCCTACGAGCAGTACGTC. It yields the protein CASSLVSSGRPYEQYV.

CDR3 in DNA: TGTGCCAGCAGGCCCGGGACATTGAATAGCAATCAGCCCCAGCATTTT. Translation: CASRPGTLNSNQPQHF. The J gene is TRBJ1-5, the V gene TRBV27; TRBD1 might be the D (6 bases). Trimming stripped 6 bases from V and 0 bases from J, with 15 bases between. CDR1 is MNHEY, CDR2 SMNVEV, per germline (reference sequence). This CDR3 is 16 amino acids long.

The chain links TRBV29-1 to TRBJ1-1; perhaps TRBD1 as D (6 bases). Germline loops: CDR1 SQVTM, CDR2 ANQGSEA. The CDR3 is made up of 11 amino acids. Trimming pared 5 bases from V and 8 bases from J, leaving 12 bases between. The CDR3 here is CSVFRTAEAFF. CDR3 bases: TGCAGCGTTTTCCGGACAGCCGAAGCTTTCTTT.

In its sample, this clone was seen a few times. This rearrangement joins TRBV7-8 to TRBJ1-2; the D is unclear. Trimming cost V 3 bases and J 8 bases, with 13 bases left between them. Germline CDR1 is SGHVS and CDR2 is FQNEAQ. This CDR3 spans 13 amino acids. The DNA for the CDR3 is TGTGCCAGCAGCTTCGGTACGTCCTACGGCTACACCTTC. Translation gives CASSFGTSYGYTF.

The chain employs TRBV3-1 (or the pseudogene TRBV3-2) and TRBJ1-2; TRBD1 matches 9 bases. CDR3 length: 15 residues. V shed 5 bases and J 4 bases; nucleotides not matched to a gene: 8. Germline CDR1 and CDR2: LGHDT and YNNKEL (reference sequence). The CDR3 here is CASSDRDREIYGYTF. The CDR3 region has the DNA TGTGCCAGCAGCGACCGGGACAGGGAAATCTATGGCTACACCTTC.

This clone was recorded once. The chain carries TRBV27 and TRBJ2-7; D perhaps matches TRBD1 (5 bases). Germline V gene data show CDR1 as MNHEY and CDR2 as SMNVEV (reference sequence). Trimming pared 7 bases from V and 3 bases from J, leaving 13 bases between. The CDR3 has 13 residues. CDR3 nucleotide sequence: TGTGCCAGCAAGTTTGGGGCGCGCTACGAGCAGTACTTC. This gives the protein CASKFGARYEQYF.

The chain couples TRBV28 to TRBJ2-7; D may be TRBD2 (5 bases). The V and J ends lost 2 bases and 6 bases respectively, with 11 bases between them. The CDR3 length is 13 residues. Germline CDR1 MDHEN, CDR2 SYDVKM. The CDR3 nucleotides read TGTGCCAGCAGTTTAGCGGGTAGCCGCGAGCAGTACTTC. It specifies CASSLAGSREQYF. The whole variable domain, remainder taken from reference TRBV28 and TRBJ2-7, is DVKVTQSSRYLVKRTGEKVFLECVQDMDHENMFWYRQDPGLGLRLIYFSYDVKMKEKGDIPEGYSVSREKKERFSLILESASTNQTSMYLCASSLAGSREQYFGPGTRLTVT.

This chain links TRBV7-9 with TRBJ2-2; 7 bases are a match to TRBD1. J was trimmed by 1 base and V by 7 bases; bases with no gene match: 9. The CDR3 contains 16 residues. Looked up from germline, CDR1 is SEHNR and CDR2 is FQNEAQ (reference sequence). The CDR3 spells CASKTGTAVNTGELFF. CDR3 nucleotides: TGTGCCAGCAAAACCGGGACAGCGGTGAACACCGGGGAGCTGTTTTTT.

This chain uses TRBV3-1 (or the pseudogene TRBV3-2) with TRBJ2-3, with 8 positions matching TRBD2. The germline V gene has CDR1 LGHDT and CDR2 YNNKEL (reference sequence). The CDR3 loop spans 17 amino acids. Losses at the gene ends were 4 bases for V and 2 bases for J; bases not matched to a gene: 11. This chain's CDR3 is CASSRSPGGVSTDTQYF. The CDR3 coding sequence is TGTGCCAGCAGCCGCTCCCCCGGGGGGGTATCCACAGATACGCAGTATTTT.

The rearrangement uses TRBV30 and TRBJ1-6; D not certain. The ends were cut back, 2 bases at V and 7 bases at J, with 6 bases in the middle. The germline V gene encodes CDR1 GTSNPN and CDR2 SVGIG (reference sequence). This CDR3 is built from 12 residues. The CDR3 DNA follows: TGTGCCTGGAGTCCGTTAAATTCACCCCTCCACTTT. Translated, it gives CAWSPLNSPLHF.

This clone was seen only once. CDR3 residues: CASSVGLPNEQFF. The CDR3 nucleotides are TGTGCCAGCAGCGTAGGACTACCGAATGAGCAGTTCTTC. The rearrangement joins TRBV9 to TRBJ2-1; a possible D gene is TRBD2 (5 bases). Germline CDR1 SGDLS, CDR2 YYNGEE. With 0 bases removed from V and 7 bases from J, the gap between germline ends came to 8 bases. This CDR3 has 13 amino acids. The full variable domain, rest sourced from reference TRBV9 and TRBJ2-1, is DSGVTQTPKHLITATGQRVTLRCSPRSGDLSVYWYQQSLDQGLQFLIQYYNGEERAKGNILERFSAQQFPDLHSELNLSSLELGDSALYFCASSVGLPNEQFFGPGTRLTVL.

Only a few counts were recorded for this clone. This chain connects TRBV6-2 or TRBV6-3 to TRBJ2-7; 9 bases are a match to TRBD1. This CDR3 comprises 15 residues. V shed 4 bases, J shed 4 bases, and the junction held 8 bases outside the gene matches. Germline CDR1 and CDR2: MNHEY and SVGEGT. The DNA of the CDR3 is TGTGCCAGCAGTTCGATGCCGGGACAGGGTTACGAGCAGTACTTC. Its protein is CASSSMPGQGYEQYF.

This clone was found once. The chain is built from TRBV7-6 and TRBJ2-3; TRBD2 matches 12 bases. Germline V gene sequence: CDR1 SGHVS, CDR2 FNYEAQ. V shed 5 bases and J 5 bases; nucleotides not matched to a gene: 8. The CDR3 covers 16 residues. CDR3 loop: CASSVGLAGLEDTQYF. CDR3 nucleotide sequence: TGTGCCAGCAGCGTCGGACTAGCGGGATTGGAAGATACGCAGTATTTT. Full variable domain (rest looked up from reference TRBV7-6 and TRBJ2-3): GAGVSQSPRYKVTKRGQDVALRCDPISGHVSLYWYRQALGQGPEFLTYFNYEAQQDKSGLPNDRFSAERPEGSISTLTIQRTEQRDSAMYRCASSVGLAGLEDTQYFGPGTRLTVL.

The DNA of the CDR3 is TGCGCCAGCAGCTTGGCACAAGAGACCCAGTACTTC. Translating it yields CASSLAQETQYF. The rearrangement links TRBV5-1 to TRBJ2-5; D uncertain. Germline V gene data show CDR1 as SGHRS and CDR2 as YFSETQ. Trimming removed 0 bases at V and 2 bases at J, with 2 bases between. The CDR3 has 12 amino acids.

V usage is TRBV29-1 and J usage is TRBJ2-2, with D possibly matching TRBD1 (6 bases). The CDR3 covers 13 residues. V was cut by 4 bases and J by 6 bases, with 12 bases left in between. CDR1 is SQVTM, CDR2 ANQGSEA, per germline. CDR3 bases: TGCAGCGTTGGACGCTCAGGGGCCGGGGAGCTGTTTTTT. The encoded protein is CSVGRSGAGELFF.

The CDR3 sequence is CASSLMRNTEAFF. CDR3 in DNA: TGTGCCAGCAGCTTAATGAGAAACACTGAAGCTTTCTTT. The chain uses TRBV7-9 and TRBJ1-1; the D is unclear. Per germline, CDR1 SEHNR and CDR2 FQNEAQ (reference sequence). Trimming removed 2 bases from V and 2 bases from J, with 6 bases in between. The CDR3 totals 13 residues.

This clone was picked up a small number of times. The chain combines TRBV30 with TRBJ1-1; 7 bases line up with TRBD1. The CDR3 loop spans 16 amino acids. From germline, CDR1 is GTSNPN and CDR2 SVGIG (reference sequence). With V trimmed by 1 base and J by 3 bases, 11 bases remained unmatched. CDR3 bases: TGTGCCTGGAGTGCACAGGGGTCGGGGAGGTACACTGAAGCTTTCTTT. This translates into CAWSAQGSGRYTEAFF.

V is TRBV15 and J is TRBJ1-5; D is possibly TRBD1 (6 bases). Germline V CDR1 and CDR2: LNHNV, YYDKDF (reference sequence). This CDR3 region has 16 residues. V shed 1 base and J shed 2 bases, with 12 bases lying between them. CDR3 residues: CATSRGRGVGNQPQHF. The CDR3 nucleotides are TGTGCCACCAGCAGAGGCAGGGGTGTGGGCAATCAGCCCCAGCATTTT.

V and J are TRBV28 and TRBJ1-2, with TRBD1 matching 12 bases. V lost 5 bases, J lost 4 bases, and 5 bases stayed unmatched. The CDR3 runs to 15 residues. CDR1 is MDHEN, CDR2 SYDVKM, per germline. The CDR3 protein is CASSPGTGGVYGYTF. The DNA for the CDR3 is TGTGCCAGCAGTCCAGGGACAGGGGGCGTCTATGGCTACACCTTC.

The chain carries TRBV6-5 and TRBJ2-1; 8 nucleotides line up with TRBD1. The germline gives CDR1 MNHEY, CDR2 SVGAGI. CDR3 size: 14 residues. Trimming took 5 bases from V and 9 from J; bases not matched to a gene: 9. This chain's CDR3 is CASSTWDRWTEQFF. The CDR3 nucleotides are TGTGCCAGCAGTACTTGGGACAGGTGGACTGAGCAGTTCTTC.

V gene TRBV27 combines with J gene TRBJ1-1; D might be TRBD1 (5 bases). The CDR3 is 15 residues long. The V end was cut by 5 bases, the J end by 1 base, with 14 bases between. Germline CDR1 and CDR2: MNHEY and SMNVEV (reference sequence). The DNA of the CDR3 is TGTGCCAGCAGTCTCGGCCCCGGGGGGAACACTGAAGCTTTCTTT. Protein product: CASSLGPGGNTEAFF.

The chain carries TRBV5-4 and TRBJ2-7; possibly TRBD2 for D (6 bases). CDR3 length: 15 amino acids. V shed 4 bases and J shed 4 bases, with 18 bases lying between them. Germline V gene sequence: CDR1 SGHNT, CDR2 YYREEE (reference sequence). In nucleotides, the CDR3 is TGTGCCAGCAGCCCTTCCGGGACTGGCCTGTACGAGCAGTACTTC. Translating it yields CASSPSGTGLYEQYF. The whole variable domain, filled in from reference TRBV5-4 and TRBJ2-7, reads ETGVTQSPTHLIKTRGQQVTLRCSSQSGHNTVSWYQQALGQGPQFIFQYYREEENGRGNFPPRFSGLQFPNYSSELNVNALELDDSALYLCASSPSGTGLYEQYFGPGTRLTVT.

The chain has TRBV20-1 and TRBJ2-7, with 10 nucleotides matching TRBD2. The V gene end was trimmed by 3 bases and the J gene end by 7 bases; junction bases not matched to a gene: 9. The CDR3 loop spans 14 amino acids. Per the germline V gene, CDR1 is DFQATT and CDR2 is SNEGSKA (reference sequence). The CDR3 DNA follows: TGCAGTGCTAGTTTGCTAGCGGGGGCCGGGGAGCAGTACTTC. Protein: CSASLLAGAGEQYF.

The chain links TRBV19 to TRBJ2-5; 10 positions match TRBD1. The CDR3 is made up of 20 amino acids. CDR1 and CDR2 from the germline V gene are LNHDA and SQIVND (reference sequence). The trim removed 4 bases at V and 2 bases at J, leaving 19 bases unmatched. The CDR3, as DNA: TGTGCCAGTAGTAGAACCTCCGGGACAGGGGTGTCGGGAGGACAAGAGACCCAGTACTTC. It encodes CASSRTSGTGVSGGQETQYF.

This clone was seen only once. This chain joins TRBV7-9 and TRBJ2-7, with D tentatively TRBD2 (6 bases). V was clipped by 2 bases and J by 5 bases, with 22 bases between them. Germline CDR1 reads SEHNR; CDR2 reads FQNEAQ (reference sequence). CDR3 size: 17 residues. The CDR3 is CASSLSVGVRGIDEQYF. In DNA form, the CDR3 reads TGTGCCAGCAGCTTATCTGTCGGGGTGCGGGGTATCGACGAGCAGTACTTC. The full variable domain, in which reference TRBV7-9 and TRBJ2-7 provide the parts outside the CDR3, is DTGVSQNPRHKITKRGQNVTFRCDPISEHNRLYWYRQTLGQGPEFLTYFQNEAQLEKSRLLSDRFSAERPKGSFSTLEIQRTEQGDSAMYLCASSLSVGVRGIDEQYFGPGTRLTVT.